The 24 T cell receptor beta chains below were found in one sample sequenced in a study of T cell changes during pregnancy in multiple sclerosis. Data came from immunoSEQ multiplex PCR; TCRdb stores just in-frame clones and leaves some out. The sample contains fewer than 45,000 clones, roughly 91% of which appear only once. The input for sequencing was CD4+ T cells from peripheral blood mononuclear cells, taken in the second trimester of pregnancy. The source of these receptors is a female donor in good health, enrolled as a control in a pregnancy study.

V gene TRBV6-6 combines with J gene TRBJ2-3, with 10 bases aligning to TRBD2. Trimming at V came to 6 bases and at J to 1 base, leaving 7 bases not matched to a gene. This CDR3 comprises 16 residues. Germline assignment: CDR1 MNHNY and CDR2 SVGAGI (reference sequence). CDR3 sequence reads: CASRPGLAYGTDTQYF. The CDR3 bases are TGTGCCAGCAGACCGGGACTAGCGTACGGCACAGATACGCAGTATTTT.

The J gene is TRBJ2-7, the V gene TRBV5-6; the match to TRBD2 covers 10 bases. Germline V lookup: CDR1 SGHDT, CDR2 YYEEEE. This CDR3 comprises 13 residues. After removal of 6 bases from V and 4 bases from J, the junction contained 4 bases not matched to a gene. In DNA, the CDR3 is TGTGCCAGCAAGCGGGGGGGCGAGTACGAGCAGTACTTC. Protein sequence: CASKRGGEYEQYF.

V gene TRBV19 combines with J gene TRBJ2-5; TRBD2 aligns across 11 bases. V lost 10 bases to trimming and J lost 2 bases; unmatched junction nucleotides: 3. The CDR3 runs to 13 residues. The germline V gene has CDR1 LNHDA and CDR2 SQIVND (reference sequence). The CDR3: CATRLAGQETQYF. In DNA, the CDR3 is TGTGCCACCAGACTAGCGGGGCAAGAGACCCAGTACTTC.

J is TRBJ1-4 and V is TRBV29-1, with a possible D match to TRBD1 (6 bases). The CDR3 spans 12 residues. Deletions cut 6 bases from V and 4 bases from J, with 9 bases between. Germline CDR1 is SQVTM and CDR2 is ANQGSEA. The CDR3 nucleotides read TGCAGCGTGACAGGCCTTAATGAAAAACTGTTTTTT. Its translation is CSVTGLNEKLFF.

The CDR3 bases are TGCGCCAGCAGTGAGCGCGGGGGGGCCTGGAATGAGCAGTTCTTC. This codes for CASSERGGAWNEQFF. The chain carries TRBV10-2 and TRBJ2-1, with 9 bases identical to TRBD2. This CDR3 is 15 amino acids long. V lost 2 bases and J lost 7; bases outside the gene matches: 6. CDR1 WSHSY and CDR2 SAAADI come from the germline V gene.

The chain's CDR3 is CASRPRNQETQYF. The DNA for the CDR3 is TGCGCCAGCAGACCCAGGAACCAAGAGACCCAGTACTTC. The V gene is TRBV10-2, the J gene TRBJ2-5; no reliable D call. Germline V lookup: CDR1 WSHSY, CDR2 SAAADI. The CDR3 has 13 residues. V gave up 6 bases and J gave up 0 bases, with 8 bases separating them.

The chain is built from TRBV28 and TRBJ2-7; 7 bases match TRBD1. This CDR3 is 13 amino acids long. The germline gives CDR1 MDHEN, CDR2 SYDVKM. J lost 7 bases, V lost 6 bases, and 9 bases had no gene match. The chain's CDR3 is CASRPTGWREQYF. Here the CDR3 DNA reads TGTGCCAGCAGACCGACAGGGTGGAGGGAGCAGTACTTC.

V gene TRBV5-1 combines with J gene TRBJ2-5; D gene unclear. Germline V gene lookup returns CDR1 SGHRS and CDR2 YFSETQ. This CDR3 has 15 residues. Trimming took 2 bases from V and 2 from J, leaving 13 bases between them. The CDR3, as DNA: TGCGCCAGCAGCTTTTTGAGTAACCAACAAGAGACCCAGTACTTC. Amino acids: CASSFLSNQQETQYF. Full variable domain (missing parts from reference TRBV5-1 and TRBJ2-5): KAGVTQTPRYLIKTRGQQVTLSCSPISGHRSVSWYQQTPGQGLQFLFEYFSETQRNKGNFPGRFSGRQFSNSRSEMNVSTLELGDSALYLCASSFLSNQQETQYFGPGTRLLVL.

The chain employs TRBV28 and TRBJ1-1; D is unresolved. CDR3 size: 13 residues. V lost 3 bases and J 0 bases, leaving 5 bases between the germline ends. Germline assignment: CDR1 MDHEN and CDR2 SYDVKM. The DNA for the CDR3 is TGTGCCAGCAGTTTTCAGGTGAACACTGAAGCTTTCTTT. It translates to CASSFQVNTEAFF.

The chain employs TRBV7-9 and TRBJ1-5, with D perhaps TRBD1 (6 bases). Germline assignment: CDR1 SEHNR and CDR2 FQNEAQ (reference sequence). V lost 6 bases and J lost 9, with 21 bases in between. The CDR3 contains 15 residues. CDR3 nucleotide sequence: TGTGCCAGCAGTTCAGGGGACGGGGACCAGAGGCCCCAGCATTTT. It is translated as CASSSGDGDQRPQHF.

The V and J genes are TRBV29-1 and TRBJ2-5; the D gene is possibly TRBD2 (5 bases). V was shortened by 7 bases and J by 4 bases, with 19 bases between the two germline ends. The CDR3 has 14 residues. CDR1 is SQVTM, CDR2 ANQGSEA, per germline. CDR3 loop: CSAGNDRGAETQYF. The CDR3 bases are TGCAGCGCCGGTAATGACCGGGGAGCAGAGACCCAGTACTTC. Filled out from reference TRBV29-1 and TRBJ2-5, the complete variable domain reads SAVISQKPSRDICQRGTSLTIQCQVDSQVTMMFWYRQQPGQSLTLIATANQGSEATYESGFVIDKFPISRPNLTFSTLTVSNMSPEDSSIYLCSAGNDRGAETQYFGPGTRLLVL.

The genes are TRBV29-1 and TRBJ2-7, with TRBD1 identical over 10 bases. Trimming removed 4 bases from V and 5 bases from J; junction bases left unmatched: 2. This CDR3 is built from 12 residues. CDR1 and CDR2 (germline): SQVTM, ANQGSEA. The CDR3, as DNA: TGCAGCGTTGGGACAGGGGGAAACGAGCAGTACTTC. This encodes CSVGTGGNEQYF.

The chain employs TRBV2 and TRBJ2-1; 10 bases map to TRBD1. There are 18 residues in the CDR3. Unmatched junction bases numbered 14, after V lost 6 bases and J lost 3 bases. Germline V gives CDR1 SNHLY, CDR2 FYNNEI. DNA of the CDR3: TGTGCCAGCAGGGGCCCCACCCCGGGACAGGGGAACTACAATGAGCAGTTCTTC. It yields the protein CASRGPTPGQGNYNEQFF.

The CDR3 sequence is CASSGASFGNNEQFF. The CDR3 DNA is TGTGCCAGCAGTGGGGCCAGCTTCGGCAACAATGAGCAGTTCTTC. The chain is built from TRBV6-1 and TRBJ2-1; D gene ambiguous. CDR1 and CDR2 (germline): MNHNS, SASEGT. CDR3 length equals 15 residues. V was clipped by 4 bases and J by 5 bases, with 15 bases between them.

The chain combines TRBV6-5 with TRBJ2-1; no definite D call. V lost 5 bases and J lost 2, with 7 bases in between. The germline V gene has CDR1 MNHEY and CDR2 SVGAGI. This CDR3 is 13 amino acids long. For the CDR3, the DNA is TGTGCCAGCAGTCGTTACACCTACAATGAGCAGTTCTTC. This gives the protein CASSRYTYNEQFF.

J is TRBJ1-5 and V is TRBV5-8, with a weak D call TRBD1 (6 bases). CDR1 is SGHTS and CDR2 is YDEGEE in the germline V gene. Trimming took 4 bases from V and 0 from J, leaving 8 bases between them. The CDR3 runs 14 residues. CDR3 coding DNA: TGTGCCAGCAGCCGGGACAATAGCAATCAGCCCCAGCATTTT. Its translation: CASSRDNSNQPQHF.

The rearrangement uses TRBV11-1 and TRBJ1-1, with D unresolved. The CDR3 runs to 15 residues. Germline V gene lookup returns CDR1 SGHAT and CDR2 FQDESV (reference sequence). Trimming removed 2 bases from V and 3 bases from J, with 13 bases in between. CDR3 sequence reads: CASSLLVSGDTEAFF. The CDR3 nucleotides are TGTGCCAGCAGCTTACTTGTGTCGGGTGACACTGAAGCTTTCTTT.

The J gene is TRBJ1-1, the V gene TRBV19; maybe TRBD1 (5 bases). This CDR3 is built from 14 residues. V gave up 6 bases and J gave up 5 bases, with 16 bases separating them. Germline V gene sequence: CDR1 LNHDA, CDR2 SQIVND (reference sequence). CDR3 loop: CASRTAARGTEAFF. The CDR3 DNA reads TGTGCCAGTAGGACAGCCGCCCGGGGGACTGAAGCTTTCTTT.

The rearrangement uses TRBV12-1 and TRBJ2-1; the DNA was not used to check the table's D call, TRBD2. TRBV12-1 is recorded as a pseudogene. This CDR3 has 18 amino acids. This chain's CDR3 is CASSTRTSGLSSYNEQFF. Here the CDR3 DNA reads TGTGCCAGCAGCACCAGGACTAGCGGGCTAAGCTCCTACAATGAGCAGTTCTTC.

J is TRBJ1-1 and V is TRBV2; D is unclear. The CDR3 is 13 amino acids. The ends were cut back, 7 bases at V and 6 bases at J, with 15 bases in the middle. CDR1 and CDR2 (germline): SNHLY, FYNNEI. CDR3 protein: CASIGLGSAEAFF. DNA of the CDR3: TGTGCCAGCATAGGGCTAGGGAGCGCTGAAGCTTTCTTT.

The gene calls are TRBV6-5 and TRBJ1-6, with D perhaps matching TRBD1 (5 bases). Trimming pared 6 bases from V and 8 bases from J, leaving 14 bases between. The CDR3 has 14 amino acids. From germline, CDR1 is MNHEY and CDR2 SVGAGI. The CDR3 DNA sequence: TGTGCCAGCAGGTCCGACGGGGGGGATTCACCCCTCCACTTT. Protein sequence: CASRSDGGDSPLHF.

V is TRBV30 and J is TRBJ1-6; 9 nucleotides align to TRBD1. The CDR3 is made up of 15 amino acids. Germline CDR1 GTSNPN, CDR2 SVGIG (reference sequence). The V gene end was trimmed by 2 bases and the J gene end by 10 bases; junction bases not matched to a gene: 9. In DNA form, the CDR3 reads TGTGCCTGGAGTTTTCCCGGGACAGGGAGCTCACCCCTCCACTTT. Its protein product is CAWSFPGTGSSPLHF.

The chain has TRBV5-1 and TRBJ2-5; 7 bases agree with TRBD2. V shed 2 bases and J 5 bases; nucleotides not matched to a gene: 3. Germline V lookup: CDR1 SGHRS, CDR2 YFSETQ. The CDR3 consists of 13 residues. CDR3 bases: TGCGCCAGCAGCTTTGGGAGGGTCGAGACCCAGTACTTC. Encoded protein: CASSFGRVETQYF. Drawing the rest from reference TRBV5-1 and TRBJ2-5, the complete variable domain is KAGVTQTPRYLIKTRGQQVTLSCSPISGHRSVSWYQQTPGQGLQFLFEYFSETQRNKGNFPGRFSGRQFSNSRSEMNVSTLELGDSALYLCASSFGRVETQYFGPGTRLLVL.

The chain is built from TRBV30 and TRBJ1-2, with D uncertain. CDR3 size: 11 residues. Looked up from germline, CDR1 is GTSNPN and CDR2 is SVGIG (reference sequence). Trimming took off 3 bases at V and 7 bases at J, with 9 bases between the two ends. The CDR3 region has the DNA TGTGCCTGGAGCTGGAAGCGTGGCTACACCTTC. It codes for CAWSWKRGYTF.